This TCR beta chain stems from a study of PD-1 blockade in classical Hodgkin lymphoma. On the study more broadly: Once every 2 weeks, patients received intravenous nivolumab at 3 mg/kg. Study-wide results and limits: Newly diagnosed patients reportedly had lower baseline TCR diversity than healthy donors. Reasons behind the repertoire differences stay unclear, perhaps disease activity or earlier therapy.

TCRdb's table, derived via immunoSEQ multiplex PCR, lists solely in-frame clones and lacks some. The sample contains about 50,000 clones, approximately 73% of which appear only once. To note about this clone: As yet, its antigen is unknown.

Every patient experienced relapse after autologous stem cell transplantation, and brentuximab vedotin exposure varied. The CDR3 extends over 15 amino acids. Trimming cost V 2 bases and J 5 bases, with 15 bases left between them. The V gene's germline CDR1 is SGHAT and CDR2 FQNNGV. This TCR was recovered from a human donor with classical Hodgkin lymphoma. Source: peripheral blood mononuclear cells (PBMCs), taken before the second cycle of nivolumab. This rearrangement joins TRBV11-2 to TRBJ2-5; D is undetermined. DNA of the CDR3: TGTGCCAGCAGCTTATGGGGTCAAAGGGTTGAGACCCAGTACTTC. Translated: CASSLWGQRVETQYF.